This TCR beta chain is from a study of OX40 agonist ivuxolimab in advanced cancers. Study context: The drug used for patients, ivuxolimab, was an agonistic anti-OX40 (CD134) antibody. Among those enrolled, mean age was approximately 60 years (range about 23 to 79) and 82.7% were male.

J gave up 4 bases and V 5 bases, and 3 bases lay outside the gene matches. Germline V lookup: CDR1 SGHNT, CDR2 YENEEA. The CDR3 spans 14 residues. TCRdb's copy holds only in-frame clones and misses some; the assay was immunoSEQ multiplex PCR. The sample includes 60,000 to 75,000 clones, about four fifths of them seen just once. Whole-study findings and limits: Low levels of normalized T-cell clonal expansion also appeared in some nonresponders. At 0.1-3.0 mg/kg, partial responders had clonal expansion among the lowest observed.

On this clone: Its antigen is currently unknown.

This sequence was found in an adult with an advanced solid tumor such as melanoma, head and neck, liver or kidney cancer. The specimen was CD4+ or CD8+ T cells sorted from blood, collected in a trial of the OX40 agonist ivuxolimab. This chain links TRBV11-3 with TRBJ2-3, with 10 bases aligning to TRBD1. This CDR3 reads CASSPGQGADTQYF. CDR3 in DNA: TGTGCCAGCAGCCCAGGACAGGGGGCAGATACGCAGTATTTT.